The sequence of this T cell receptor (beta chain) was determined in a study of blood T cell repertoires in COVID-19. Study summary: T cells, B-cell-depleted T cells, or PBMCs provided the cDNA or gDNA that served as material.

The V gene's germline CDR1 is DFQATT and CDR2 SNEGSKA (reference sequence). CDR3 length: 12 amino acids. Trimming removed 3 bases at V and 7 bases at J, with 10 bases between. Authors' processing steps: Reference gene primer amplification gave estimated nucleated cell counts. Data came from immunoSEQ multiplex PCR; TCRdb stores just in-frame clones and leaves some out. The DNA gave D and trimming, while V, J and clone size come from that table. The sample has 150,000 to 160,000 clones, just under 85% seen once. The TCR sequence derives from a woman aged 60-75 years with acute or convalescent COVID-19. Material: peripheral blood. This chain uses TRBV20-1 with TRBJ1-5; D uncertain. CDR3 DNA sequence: TGCAGTGCTAGTCCGGGTCGACAGCCCCAGCATTTT. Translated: CSASPGRQPQHF.